This TCR beta chain was found in a study of blood T cell repertoires in COVID-19. Background on the study: The United States, Italy and Spain supplied acute and convalescent COVID-19 samples. From T cells, B-cell-depleted T cells, or PBMCs came the material, which was cDNA or gDNA.

The germline V gene has CDR1 MNHEY and CDR2 SVGAGI. V lost 6 bases to trimming and J lost 4 bases, with 4 bases between them. This CDR3 region has 11 residues. This clone appeared once. Methods used by the authors: For nucleated cells, counts were estimated from reference gene primer amplification. TCRdb keeps only in-frame clones here, not all; method: immunoSEQ multiplex PCR. The V and J calls and clone size come from that table; D and trimming were worked out from the DNA. The data show about 55,000 clones, with more than 80% seen just once and around 1.5% held by the top ten. Source material: peripheral blood. The rearrangement joins TRBV6-5 to TRBJ2-1; D is unclear. The receptor was derived from a man aged 60 to 75 with acute or convalescent COVID-19. The CDR3 region is CASSLYNEQFF. CDR3 in DNA: TGTGCCAGCAGCTTATACAATGAGCAGTTCTTC.